Listed below are T cell receptor beta chains from one sample, sequenced in a study of CD8 T cells in Susac syndrome. TCRdb reanalysed the immunoSEQ multiplex PCR reads using MiXCR and keeps one entry per CDR3 protein. The data contain more than 55,000 distinct CDR3 sequences, approximately 95% of them singletons. The sample taken for sequencing was CD8+ T cells from PBMCs. All receptors come from a human donor in good health. Both conserved end residues are part of each CDR3. The order of the fields is J gene, clone size, V gene, D gene, CDR3 protein, CDR3 DNA. D genes are given only for firm matches. Rows give clone size only sometimes, using once, few, many, or a class for an expanded clone.

TRBJ2-5	NA	TRBV29-1	TRBD2	CSVEKPGGRETQYF	TGCAGCGTTGAGAAGCCGGGGGGTCGAGAGACCCAGTACTTC
TRBJ1-2	NA	TRBV27	NA	CASSAWGGRGGYTF	TGTGCCAGCAGTGCATGGGGGGGGCGCGGTGGCTACACCTTC
TRBJ2-7	once	TRBV12-3/TRBV12-4	NA	CASSPYRVPYEQYF	TGTGCCAGCAGTCCTTACAGGGTCCCCTACGAGCAGTACTTC
TRBJ1-5	NA	TRBV4-2	TRBD1	CASRDTGSGGSNQPQHF	TGTGCCAGCAGGGATACAGGGTCAGGGGGCAGCAATCAGCCCCAGCATTTT
TRBJ1-5	NA	TRBV2	NA	CASSEALAGSNQPQHF	TGTGCCAGCAGTGAAGCGCTTGCAGGGAGCAATCAGCCCCAGCATTTT
TRBJ2-1	NA	TRBV11-2	NA	CASSLVSGIVLNEQFF	TGTGCCAGCAGCTTAGTCTCGGGGATTGTACTTAATGAGCAGTTCTTC
TRBJ1-6	few	TRBV4-1	NA	CASSHRGLNSPLHF	TGCGCCAGCAGCCACCGGGGACTCAATTCCCCCCTCCACTTT
TRBJ1-1	NA	TRBV7-2	TRBD1	CASSRDRSTEAFF	TGTGCCAGCAGCCGGGACAGAAGCACTGAAGCTTTCTTT
TRBJ2-1	NA	TRBV4-3	NA	CASSPDGSYNEQFF	TGCGCCAGCAGTCCTGACGGATCCTACAATGAGCAGTTCTTC
TRBJ2-5	NA	TRBV4-1	TRBD1	CASSQAGTGETQYF	TGCGCCAGCAGCCAAGCGGGGACAGGGGAGACCCAGTACTTC
TRBJ1-3	NA	TRBV13	NA	CASSFSDSGNTIYF	TGTGCCAGCAGCTTCAGCGACTCTGGAAACACCATATATTTT
TRBJ1-5	NA	TRBV19	NA	CASSVGGPQHF	TGTGCCAGTAGCGTCGGGGGACCCCAGCATTTT
TRBJ2-7	NA	TRBV6-2/TRBV6-3	NA	CASSYTYYEQYF	TGTGCCAGCTCCTACACCTACTACGAGCAGTACTTC
TRBJ2-1	once	TRBV7-9	TRBD1	CASSLGQAEQFF	TGTGCCAGCAGCCTAGGACAGGCTGAGCAGTTCTTC
TRBJ2-3	NA	TRBV25-1	NA	CASRPGATRSLTDTQYF	TGTGCCAGCAGACCAGGGGCCACCCGCTCCCTCACAGATACGCAGTATTTT
TRBJ1-5	NA	TRBV24-1	NA	CATGQGIQPQHF	TGTGCCACCGGGCAGGGGATACAGCCCCAGCATTTT
TRBJ2-5	NA	TRBV11-1	TRBD1	CASSFGTGEETQYF	TGTGCCAGCAGCTTCGGGACAGGGGAAGAGACCCAGTACTTC
TRBJ2-7	NA	TRBV3-1	NA	CASSQYYEQYF	TGTGCCAGCAGCCAATACTACGAGCAGTACTTC
TRBJ2-1	NA	TRBV12-5	TRBD1	CASSWTGVDEQFF	TGTGCTAGTTCATGGACAGGGGTCGATGAGCAGTTCTTC
TRBJ1-1	NA	TRBV4-3	NA	CASSQDRINIEAFF	TGCGCCAGCAGCCAAGATAGGATTAATATTGAAGCTTTCTTT
TRBJ1-2	NA	TRBV7-9	NA	CASSPRRDDNTF	TGTGCCAGCAGCCCCAGACGGGACGATAACACCTTC
TRBJ2-3	NA	TRBV7-2	TRBD1	CASSSSPRDRRWDTQYF	TGTGCCAGCAGCTCCTCGCCTCGGGACAGACGGTGGGATACGCAGTATTTT
TRBJ1-5	NA	TRBV28	TRBD1	CASSLNRGSNQPQHF	TGTGCCAGCAGTTTAAACAGGGGTAGCAATCAGCCCCAGCATTTT
TRBJ2-7	NA	TRBV4-1	TRBD2	CASSLRLAGGSSYEQYF	TGCGCCAGCAGCCTACGACTAGCGGGGGGGAGCTCCTACGAGCAGTACTTC
TRBJ2-2	NA	TRBV28	NA	CASSFRGRGTGELFF	TGTGCCAGCAGTTTTCGTGGGCGGGGTACCGGGGAGCTGTTTTTT
TRBJ1-1	NA	TRBV11-2	NA	CASSFPTGQEAFF	TGTGCCAGCAGCTTTCCCACAGGGCAGGAAGCTTTCTTT
TRBJ1-1	NA	TRBV29-1	TRBD1	CSATGGEGTEAFF	TGCAGCGCGACAGGGGGGGAAGGGACTGAAGCTTTCTTT
TRBJ2-3	NA	TRBV18	TRBD1	CASSRGQGATDTQYF	TGTGCCAGCTCACGGGGACAGGGGGCGACGGATACGCAGTATTTT
TRBJ1-1	NA	TRBV15	TRBD1	CATRQQGGTEAFF	TGTGCCACCAGACAACAGGGGGGGACTGAAGCTTTCTTT
TRBJ2-3	NA	TRBV29-1	TRBD1	CSVRRLGGSGDTQYF	TGCAGCGTTCGGCGGCTAGGGGGCTCAGGTGATACGCAGTATTTT
TRBJ1-5	NA	TRBV25-1	TRBD1	CARDRPHQPQHF	TGTGCCAGGGACAGGCCCCATCAGCCCCAGCATTTT
TRBJ1-1	NA	TRBV5-6	NA	CASSVVPAGLTEAFF	TGTGCCAGCAGCGTGGTCCCCGCGGGTCTCACTGAAGCTTTCTTT
TRBJ2-1	NA	TRBV12-3/TRBV12-4	NA	CASTLEGGYNEQFF	TGTGCCAGCACCCTTGAGGGGGGGTACAATGAGCAGTTCTTC
TRBJ2-7	NA	TRBV6-5	TRBD2	CASRTGTSRPTTEYF	TGTGCCAGCAGGACTGGGACTAGCAGACCTACGACGGAGTACTTC
TRBJ2-2	NA	TRBV6-4	NA	CASSEPNTGELFF	TGTGCCAGCAGTGAACCGAACACCGGGGAGCTGTTTTTT
TRBJ1-1	NA	TRBV4-3	NA	CASSQGVWVRTEAFF	TGCGCCAGCAGCCAAGGCGTTTGGGTAAGGACTGAAGCTTTCTTT
TRBJ1-6	NA	TRBV29-1	NA	CSVRWGVNSPLHF	TGCAGCGTGCGCTGGGGGGTAAATTCACCCCTCCACTTT
TRBJ2-2	NA	TRBV6-2/TRBV6-3	NA	CASSYSQIYGELFF	TGTGCCAGCAGTTACTCACAGATTTACGGGGAGCTGTTTTTT
TRBJ1-2	NA	TRBV27	NA	CASSLGDGLNYGYTF	TGTGCCAGCAGTTTAGGGGACGGTTTAAACTATGGCTACACCTTC
TRBJ1-1	NA	TRBV5-1	TRBD1	CASSFRGVDTEAFF	TGCGCCAGCAGCTTCAGGGGGGTTGACACTGAAGCTTTCTTT
TRBJ1-2	NA	TRBV29-1	NA	CSGGGGYTF	TGCAGCGGGGGGGGTGGCTACACCTTC
TRBJ2-7	NA	TRBV2	NA	CASSEASAHEQYF	TGTGCCAGCAGTGAGGCCTCTGCACACGAGCAGTACTTC
TRBJ2-7	NA	TRBV6-5	NA	CASSYRRDYEQYF	TGTGCCAGCAGTTACCGCAGAGACTACGAGCAGTACTTC
TRBJ2-7	NA	TRBV7-9	TRBD1	CASSSPGQLLYEQYF	TGTGCCAGCAGTTCCCCGGGACAGTTACTCTACGAGCAGTACTTC
TRBJ2-1	NA	TRBV3-1	TRBD2	CASSQDSGGPGNEQFF	TGTGCCAGCAGCCAAGATAGCGGGGGCCCGGGGAATGAGCAGTTCTTC
TRBJ1-1	NA	TRBV19	NA	CASSIQGMNTEAFF	TGTGCCAGTAGTATTCAGGGAATGAACACTGAAGCTTTCTTT
TRBJ2-5	NA	TRBV6-5	NA	CASSYRLVGETQYF	TGTGCCAGCAGTTACCGACTAGTTGGGGAGACCCAGTACTTC
TRBJ1-2	NA	TRBV5-6	NA	CASSLLRGQIYGYTF	TGTGCCAGCAGCCTGTTGCGTGGACAGATCTATGGCTACACCTTC
TRBJ1-6	NA	TRBV19	TRBD1	CASSIGPDRGLDSPLHF	TGTGCCAGTAGTATTGGCCCCGACAGGGGGTTGGATTCACCCCTCCACTTT
TRBJ1-1	NA	TRBV30	TRBD1	CAWSGTGGVTEAFF	TGTGCCTGGAGTGGGACAGGGGGGGTCACTGAAGCTTTCTTT
TRBJ1-6	NA	TRBV3-1	TRBD1	CASSQEITTGVSPLHF	TGTGCCAGCAGCCAAGAAATAACTACAGGGGTATCACCCCTCCACTTT
TRBJ1-1	NA	TRBV7-8	NA	CASSFGPMYTEAFF	TGTGCCAGCAGCTTTGGGCCAATGTACACTGAAGCTTTCTTT
TRBJ2-1	NA	TRBV4-3	TRBD1	CASSQDRDSSYEQFF	TGCGCCAGCAGCCAAGATCGGGACAGTTCGTATGAGCAGTTCTTC